Following are 8 T cell receptor beta chains from one sample sequenced in a study of blood T cell repertoires in COVID-19. The repertoire was sequenced with immunoSEQ multiplex PCR; TCRdb's copy has only in-frame clones and lacks some. The sample consists of 250,000 to 300,000 clones, less than 90% of them appearing once. The sample was peripheral blood. These receptor sequences come from a man aged 25 to 40 with active or convalescent COVID-19.

The CDR3 nucleotides read TGTGCCAGTAGTGCCTCCGGGGGGAACTACGAGCAGTACTTC. This sequence encodes CASSASGGNYEQYF. The J gene is TRBJ2-7, the V gene TRBV19; 7 bases map to TRBD2. V shed 5 bases, J shed 3 bases, and the junction held 7 bases outside the gene matches. The CDR3 runs to 14 residues. Germline values: CDR1 LNHDA, CDR2 SQIVND (reference sequence).

The chain has TRBV9 and TRBJ2-3; D not resolved. Germline V CDR1 and CDR2: SGDLS, YYNGEE. This CDR3 has 14 amino acids. Trimming pared 0 bases from V and 3 bases from J, leaving 8 bases between. CDR3 in DNA: TGTGCCAGCAGCGTAGGAGAATGGACAGATACGCAGTATTTT. This encodes CASSVGEWTDTQYF. Combining the CDR3 with reference TRBV9 and TRBJ2-3 gives the whole variable domain DSGVTQTPKHLITATGQRVTLRCSPRSGDLSVYWYQQSLDQGLQFLIQYYNGEERAKGNILERFSAQQFPDLHSELNLSSLELGDSALYFCASSVGEWTDTQYFGPGTRLTVL.

V and J are TRBV10-3 and TRBJ1-2, with D uncertain. Germline lookup yields CDR1 ENHRY and CDR2 SYGVKD. The CDR3 contains 13 residues. With 2 bases removed from V and 8 bases from J, the gap between germline ends came to 12 bases. CDR3 protein: CAISENGDRGYTF. In DNA, the CDR3 is TGTGCCATCAGTGAGAACGGGGATCGGGGCTACACCTTC.

V is TRBV28 and J is TRBJ2-7; D might be TRBD1 (5 bases). With 6 bases removed from V and 9 bases from J, the gap between germline ends came to 12 bases. CDR1 MDHEN and CDR2 SYDVKM come from the germline V gene. The CDR3 totals 11 residues. The CDR3 region is CASSETTGQYF. The CDR3 coding sequence is TGTGCCAGCAGCGAAACAACAGGGCAGTACTTC.

The rearrangement uses TRBV6-1 and TRBJ2-3; perhaps TRBD2 as D (7 bases). V lost 1 base to trimming and J lost 4 bases, with 15 bases between them. The germline gives CDR1 MNHNS, CDR2 SASEGT. The CDR3 is 16 amino acids. DNA for the CDR3: TGTGCCAGCAGTGAAGGGGCGGGGGCGCCTCCAGATACGCAGTATTTT. This gives the protein CASSEGAGAPPDTQYF.

V and J are TRBV7-2 and TRBJ1-1, with 9 positions matching TRBD1. V shed 3 bases, J shed 5 bases, and the junction held 7 bases outside the gene matches. CDR1 is SGHTA and CDR2 is FQGNSA in the germline V gene. The CDR3 totals 15 residues. The CDR3 nucleotides read TGTGCCAGCAGCTTTGGTGGGACAGGGTTAACTGAAGCTTTCTTT. Protein: CASSFGGTGLTEAFF.

The chain joins TRBV28 to TRBJ1-1; 9 positions match TRBD1. This CDR3 is built from 16 residues. CDR1 and CDR2 (germline): MDHEN, SYDVKM. With 2 bases clipped from V and 4 bases from J, the junction kept 8 bases outside the gene matches. The CDR3 is CASSLTGGAGVTEAFF. Here the CDR3 DNA reads TGTGCCAGCAGTTTAACAGGGGGCGCAGGAGTCACTGAAGCTTTCTTT.

This sequence joins TRBV5-1 and TRBJ1-1; 9 bases agree with TRBD1. With V trimmed by 5 bases and J by 4 bases, 6 bases remained unmatched. Germline CDR1 reads SGHRS; CDR2 reads YFSETQ. The CDR3 totals 14 residues. CDR3 nucleotide sequence: TGCGCCAGCAGTACAGGGGGCTGGGGCACTGAAGCTTTCTTT. Its translation is CASSTGGWGTEAFF.